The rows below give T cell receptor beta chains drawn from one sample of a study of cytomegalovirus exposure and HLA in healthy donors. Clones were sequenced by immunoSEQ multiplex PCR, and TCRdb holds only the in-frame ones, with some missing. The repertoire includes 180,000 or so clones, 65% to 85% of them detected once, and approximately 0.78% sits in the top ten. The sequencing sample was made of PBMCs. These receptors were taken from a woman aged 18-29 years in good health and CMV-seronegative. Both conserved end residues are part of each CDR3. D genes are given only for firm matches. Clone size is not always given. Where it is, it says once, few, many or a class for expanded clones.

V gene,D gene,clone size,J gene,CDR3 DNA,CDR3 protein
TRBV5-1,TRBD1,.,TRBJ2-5,TGCGCCAGCAGCCTCGGGACAGATCAAGAGACCCAGTACTTC,CASSLGTDQETQYF
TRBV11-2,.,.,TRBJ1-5,TGTGCCAGCAGTCAACAGGGATATCAGCCCCAGCATTTT,CASSQQGYQPQHF
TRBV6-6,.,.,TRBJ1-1,TGTGCCAGCAGCCTTGACAGTACTGAAGCTTTCTTT,CASSLDSTEAFF
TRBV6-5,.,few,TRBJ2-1,TGTGCCAGCAGTTACGGAGGGAATAGCAATGAGCAGTTCTTC,CASSYGGNSNEQFF
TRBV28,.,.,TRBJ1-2,TGTGCCAGCAGACTCAGTGGGGCTCACTATGGCTACACCTTC,CASRLSGAHYGYTF
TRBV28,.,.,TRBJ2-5,TGTGCCAGCAGTGGGGGTCGGGGGAAGGAGACCCAGTACTTC,CASSGGRGKETQYF
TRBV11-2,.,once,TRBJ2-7,TGTGCCAGCAGCTTAGAATGGACAGTTGACGCCTACGAGCAGTACTTC,CASSLEWTVDAYEQYF
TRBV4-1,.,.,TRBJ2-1,TGCGCCAGCAGCCAAAAGCGGGCCGGGACTTCCTACAATGAGCAGTTCTTC,CASSQKRAGTSYNEQFF
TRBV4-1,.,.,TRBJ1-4,TGCGCCAGCAGCCAGGGCCCCGGGACATGGATTGAAAAACTGTTTTTT,CASSQGPGTWIEKLFF
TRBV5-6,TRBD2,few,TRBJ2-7,TGTGCCAGCAGCTTTGAGAGGACAGCGGGGGCCGGCGAGCAGTACTTC,CASSFERTAGAGEQYF
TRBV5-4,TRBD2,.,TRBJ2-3,TGTGCCAGCAGCACCGGGACTAGGGCAGATACGCAGTATTTT,CASSTGTRADTQYF
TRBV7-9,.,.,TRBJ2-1,TGTGCCAGCAGCCCCCATGGTGGTAGCCCCAATGAGCAGTTCTTC,CASSPHGGSPNEQFF
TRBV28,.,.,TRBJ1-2,TGTGCCAGCAGCGCAACTCAGCCGGCGGCTAACTATGGCTACACCTTC,CASSATQPAANYGYTF
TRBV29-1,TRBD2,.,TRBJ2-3,TGCAGCGTTTCGGGACTAGCGGGAGGGTCTGGCGCAGATACGCAGTATTTT,CSVSGLAGGSGADTQYF
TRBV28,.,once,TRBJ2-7,TGTGCCAGCGGGACATCTCAATACGAGCAGTACTTC,CASGTSQYEQYF
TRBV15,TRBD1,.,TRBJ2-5,TGTGCCACCAGCTGGGACAGGGGAAAGTTGCAGTACTTC,CATSWDRGKLQYF
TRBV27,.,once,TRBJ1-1,TGTGCCAGCTCGACACCCCACGGAATGAACACTGAAGCTTTCTTT,CASSTPHGMNTEAFF
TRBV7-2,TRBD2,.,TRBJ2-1,TGTGCCAGCAGCACTTGGACTAGCGGACCCTACAATGAGCAGTTCTTC,CASSTWTSGPYNEQFF
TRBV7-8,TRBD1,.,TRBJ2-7,TGTGCCAGCAGCAGAACAGGGGAAGAGCAGTACTTC,CASSRTGEEQYF
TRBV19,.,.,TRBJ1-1,TGTGCCAGTAGGCCGAGGGATGAAGAAGCTTTCTTT,CASRPRDEEAFF
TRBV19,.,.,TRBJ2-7,TGTGCCAGTTCATTTCAGCGTGACTCCTACGAGCAGTACTTC,CASSFQRDSYEQYF
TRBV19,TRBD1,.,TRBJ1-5,TGTGCCACCCAGGGGACAGGGGCGCAAAATCAGCCCCAGCATTTT,CATQGTGAQNQPQHF
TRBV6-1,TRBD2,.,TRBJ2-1,TGTGCCAGCAGAGGGAGCGGGAGCCATGAGCAGTTCTTC,CASRGSGSHEQFF
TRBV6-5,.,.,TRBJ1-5,TGTGCCAGCGGAGCGGCCATGGCCCAGCATTTT,CASGAAMAQHF
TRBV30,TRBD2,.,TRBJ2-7,TGTGCCTGGTCGGCGGGAGTTTTGTACGAGCAGTACTTC,CAWSAGVLYEQYF
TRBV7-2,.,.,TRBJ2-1,TGTGCCAGCAGCATCGGGACTCCCACCAATGAGCAGTTCTTC,CASSIGTPTNEQFF
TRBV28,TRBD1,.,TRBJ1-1,TGTGCCAGCATTAAATCAGGGGGCGGCACTGAAGCTTTCTTT,CASIKSGGGTEAFF
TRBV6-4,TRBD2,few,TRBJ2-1,TGTGCCAGCAGTTCCTCTAGCGGGAGGCCCGATGAGCAGTTCTTC,CASSSSSGRPDEQFF
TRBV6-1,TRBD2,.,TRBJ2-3,TGTGCCAGCCCGAGTCGGCTAGCGGGAGATACGCAGTATTTT,CASPSRLAGDTQYF
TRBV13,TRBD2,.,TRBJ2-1,TGTGCCAGCAGCCCTAGGGGGGGACTAGCGGGAGCCTACAATGAGCAGTTCTTC,CASSPRGGLAGAYNEQFF
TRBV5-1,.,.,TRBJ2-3,TGCGCCAGCAGCTTTTCAGGGCCCACAGATACGCAGTATTTT,CASSFSGPTDTQYF
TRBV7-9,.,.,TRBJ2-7,TGTGCCAGCAGCTCCCACAGGGTGCCCTACGAGCAGTACTTC,CASSSHRVPYEQYF
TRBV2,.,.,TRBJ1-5,TGTGCCAGCAGTGATACATTGAGCAATCAGCCCCAGCATTTT,CASSDTLSNQPQHF
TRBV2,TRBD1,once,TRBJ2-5,TGTGCCAGCAGTTTGGACAGGGGAGAGACCCAGTACTTC,CASSLDRGETQYF
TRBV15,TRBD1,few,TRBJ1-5,TGTGCCACCAGCAGAGATACAGGGGCACGGCAGCCCCAGCATTTT,CATSRDTGARQPQHF
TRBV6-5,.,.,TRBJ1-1,TGTGCCAGCAGTAGACGGAGGGATACTGAAGCTTTCTTT,CASSRRRDTEAFF
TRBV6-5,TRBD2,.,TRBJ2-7,TGTGCCAGCAGCCGACTAGCGGTGACCTACGAGCAGTACTTC,CASSRLAVTYEQYF
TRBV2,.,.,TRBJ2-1,TGTGCCAGCAGTGAAGCGCCCTACTACGGGTTCTTC,CASSEAPYYGFF
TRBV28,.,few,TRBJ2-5,TGTGCCAGCAGTTTTGGGGTTGGACAGCCACAAGAGACCCAGTACTTC,CASSFGVGQPQETQYF
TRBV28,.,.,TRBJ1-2,TGTGCCAGCAGCGGCCCCCTTTCTCAGGGAAGGGGGGGCTACACCTTC,CASSGPLSQGRGGYTF
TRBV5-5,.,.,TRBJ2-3,TGTGCCAGCAGCCCGGTGGATGGAGGCACAGATACGCAGTATTTT,CASSPVDGGTDTQYF
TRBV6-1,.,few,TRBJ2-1,TGTGCCAGCAGTGAAGCGCTTCATGAGCTAGTGCGCTCCTACAATGAGCAGTTCTTC,CASSEALHELVRSYNEQFF
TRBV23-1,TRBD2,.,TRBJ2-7,TGCGCCAGCAGCCCAAGGAGCGGGAGGGATAACGAGCAGTACTTC,CASSPRSGRDNEQYF
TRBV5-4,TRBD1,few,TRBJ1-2,TGTGCCAGCAGCTTGGGGGGACAGGGGAGGGATGGCTACACCTTC,CASSLGGQGRDGYTF
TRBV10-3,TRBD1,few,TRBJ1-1,TGTGCCATCAGTGAGGTTTGGACAGGGGACACTGAAGCTTTCTTT,CAISEVWTGDTEAFF
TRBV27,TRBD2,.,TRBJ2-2,TGTGCCAGCACACTAGCGGGAGGACCTTCTAACACCGGGGAGCTGTTTTTT,CASTLAGGPSNTGELFF